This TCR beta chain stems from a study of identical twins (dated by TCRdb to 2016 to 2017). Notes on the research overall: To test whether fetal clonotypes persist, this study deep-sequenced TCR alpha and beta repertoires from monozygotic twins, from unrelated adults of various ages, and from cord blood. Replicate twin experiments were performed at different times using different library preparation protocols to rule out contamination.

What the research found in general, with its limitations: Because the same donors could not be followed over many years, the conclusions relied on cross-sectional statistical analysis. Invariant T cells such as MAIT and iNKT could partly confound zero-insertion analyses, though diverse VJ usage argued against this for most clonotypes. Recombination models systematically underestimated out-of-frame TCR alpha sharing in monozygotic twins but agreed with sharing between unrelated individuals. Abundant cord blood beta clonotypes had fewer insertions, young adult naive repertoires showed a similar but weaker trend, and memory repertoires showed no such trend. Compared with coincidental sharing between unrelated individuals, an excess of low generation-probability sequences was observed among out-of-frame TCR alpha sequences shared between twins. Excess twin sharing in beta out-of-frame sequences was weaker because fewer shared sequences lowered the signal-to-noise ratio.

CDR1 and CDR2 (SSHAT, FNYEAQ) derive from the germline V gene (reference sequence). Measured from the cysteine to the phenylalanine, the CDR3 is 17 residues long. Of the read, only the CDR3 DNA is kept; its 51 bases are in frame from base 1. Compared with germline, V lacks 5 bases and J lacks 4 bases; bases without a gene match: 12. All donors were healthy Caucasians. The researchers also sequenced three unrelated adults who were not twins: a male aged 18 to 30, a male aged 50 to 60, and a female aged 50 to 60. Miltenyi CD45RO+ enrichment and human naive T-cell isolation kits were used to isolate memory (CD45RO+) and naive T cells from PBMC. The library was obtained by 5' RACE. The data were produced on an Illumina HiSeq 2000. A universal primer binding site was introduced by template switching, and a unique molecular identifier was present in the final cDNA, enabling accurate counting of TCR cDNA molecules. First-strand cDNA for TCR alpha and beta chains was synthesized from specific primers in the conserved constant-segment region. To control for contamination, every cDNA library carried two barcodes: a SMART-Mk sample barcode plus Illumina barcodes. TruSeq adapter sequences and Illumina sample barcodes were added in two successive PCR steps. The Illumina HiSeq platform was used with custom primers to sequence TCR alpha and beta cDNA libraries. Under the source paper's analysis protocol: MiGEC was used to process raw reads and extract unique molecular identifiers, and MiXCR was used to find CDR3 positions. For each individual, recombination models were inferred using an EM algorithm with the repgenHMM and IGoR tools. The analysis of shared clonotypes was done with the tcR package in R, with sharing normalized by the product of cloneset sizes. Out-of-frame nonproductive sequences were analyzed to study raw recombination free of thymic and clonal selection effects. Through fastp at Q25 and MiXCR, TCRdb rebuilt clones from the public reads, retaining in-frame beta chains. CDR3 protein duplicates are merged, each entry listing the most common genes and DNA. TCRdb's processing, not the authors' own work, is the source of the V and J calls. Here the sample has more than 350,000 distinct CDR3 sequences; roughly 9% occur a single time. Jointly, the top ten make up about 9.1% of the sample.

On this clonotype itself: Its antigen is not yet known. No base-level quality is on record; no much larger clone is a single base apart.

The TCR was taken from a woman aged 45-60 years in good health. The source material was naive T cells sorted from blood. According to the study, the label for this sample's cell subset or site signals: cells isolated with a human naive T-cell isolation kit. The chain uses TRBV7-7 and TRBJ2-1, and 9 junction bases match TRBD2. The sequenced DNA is TGTGCCAGCAGCCCAAAGGTGGCGGGAGGGGATTACAATGAGCAGTTCTTC. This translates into CASSPKVAGGDYNEQFF.